This T cell receptor beta chain emerged from a study of CD8 T cells in ankylosing spondylitis. This clonotype has more than one count but fewer than ten. Via MiXCR, TCRdb re-called the 5' RACE reads, giving one row per CDR3 protein. Of 210,000 or so distinct CDR3 sequences detected, 7.5% to 9.5% appear once; the ten largest clones hold about 5%. The TCR comes from a female donor with ankylosing spondylitis or in good health (not recorded which). The sequencing input was blood, either unsorted or a sorted T cell fraction (not recorded which).

DNA of the CDR3: TGTGCCAGCACCCCCCTAAGGGGGACCGGGGAGCTGTTTTTT. Protein product: CASTPLRGTGELFF. V gene TRBV11-2 combines with J gene TRBJ2-2; a weak D match, TRBD1 (6 bases). Trimming shortened V by 7 bases and J by 5 bases, and 14 bases separated the two germline ends. The germline V gene has CDR1 SGHAT and CDR2 FQNNGV. CDR3 length: 14 residues.